Each of the 27 T cell receptor beta chains below was sequenced from the same sample in a study of early T cells in non-severe SARS-CoV-2 infection. TCRdb itself ran the 5' RACE reads through MiXCR, one entry per CDR3 protein. The sample has about 66,000 distinct CDR3 sequences, roughly 9.1% seen once. Sequencing was carried out using whole blood. The receptors stem from an adult who was a healthcare worker with PCR-confirmed SARS-CoV-2 infection or an uninfected control (not recorded which).

This chain connects TRBV12-3 or TRBV12-4 to TRBJ2-1, with D perhaps TRBD1 or TRBD2 (5 bases each). CDR3 size: 14 residues. V lost 7 bases and J lost 7, with 17 bases in between. The CDR3 DNA follows: TGTGCCAGCACAACCGGGACGACGTGGAATGAGCAGTTCTTC. It codes for CASTTGTTWNEQFF.

The rearrangement links TRBV28 to TRBJ2-4; possibly TRBD1 for D (5 bases). The germline gives CDR1 MDHEN, CDR2 SYDVKM. Trimming took 1 base from V and 0 from J, leaving 10 bases between them. The CDR3 is 16 amino acids. The CDR3 bases are TGTGCCAGCAGTTTATCGTCAGGGCCAGCCAAAAACATTCAGTACTTC. This encodes CASSLSSGPAKNIQYF.

This clonotype was seen only a few times. The chain employs TRBV7-2 and TRBJ2-1; 9 nucleotides align to TRBD2. Losses at the gene ends were 5 bases for V and 3 bases for J; bases not matched to a gene: 17. CDR1 and CDR2 (germline): SGHTA, FQGNSA. This CDR3 region has 19 residues. CDR3 residues: CASSRPSGNPQHNYNEQFF. The CDR3 DNA reads TGTGCCAGCAGCAGACCTAGCGGGAATCCACAACACAACTACAATGAGCAGTTCTTC. The whole variable domain, filled in from reference TRBV7-2 and TRBJ2-1, reads GAGVSQSPSNKVTEKGKDVELRCDPISGHTALYWYRQSLGQGLEFLIYFQGNSAPDKSGLPSDRFSAERTGGSVSTLTIQRTQQEDSAVYLCASSRPSGNPQHNYNEQFFGPGTRLTVL.

This clonotype was found a few times. The chain joins TRBV5-1 to TRBJ2-5; perhaps TRBD2 as D (6 bases). The CDR3 contains 14 residues. The germline CDR1 and CDR2 sequences are SGHRS and YFSETQ. Trimming removed 4 bases at V and 3 bases at J, with 13 bases between. This CDR3 is CASSPPGAKETQYF. CDR3 bases: TGCGCCAGCAGCCCTCCGGGAGCCAAAGAGACCCAGTACTTC.

The chain employs TRBV9 and TRBJ1-6, with a tentative D call TRBD1 (5 bases). CDR3 length equals 15 residues. Trimming took 0 bases from V and 7 from J, leaving 11 bases between them. Per germline, CDR1 SGDLS and CDR2 YYNGEE. The CDR3, as DNA: TGTGCCAGCAGCGTAGAAGGGGAAGGGAATTCACCCCTCCACTTT. Translated: CASSVEGEGNSPLHF.

This clonotype was seen more than once but under ten times. The chain links TRBV5-4 to TRBJ2-7; either TRBD1 or TRBD2 may supply D (5 bases each). With 4 bases removed from V and 1 base from J, the gap between germline ends came to 18 bases. CDR3 size: 16 residues. In germline, CDR1 is SGHNT, CDR2 YYREEE (reference sequence). For the CDR3, the DNA is TGTGCCAGCAGCCCCTCCGCCGGGACGGGGTCCTACGAGCAGTACTTC. The encoded protein is CASSPSAGTGSYEQYF.

This clonotype was observed many times. This chain uses TRBV29-1 with TRBJ2-3; 8 positions match TRBD1. CDR1 and CDR2 (germline): SQVTM, ANQGSEA. V lost 4 bases, J lost 3 bases, and 3 bases stayed unmatched. There are 13 residues in the CDR3. The CDR3 coding sequence is TGCAGCGTTGTTAGACAGGGGACAGATACGCAGTATTTT. Translating gives CSVVRQGTDTQYF.

This clonotype has a handful of counts. The chain uses TRBV7-3 and TRBJ2-3; D unresolved. Germline lookup yields CDR1 SGHTA and CDR2 FQGTGA. Deletions cut 2 bases from V and 2 bases from J, with 8 bases between. There are 14 residues in the CDR3. The DNA of the CDR3 is TGTGCCAGCAGCTTATGGACGGACACAGATACGCAGTATTTT. Protein sequence: CASSLWTDTDTQYF.

This clonotype turned up a few times. The rearrangement uses TRBV13 and TRBJ2-5; D may be TRBD2 (6 bases). The germline CDR1 and CDR2 sequences are PRHDT and FYEKMQ (reference sequence). The CDR3 runs to 16 residues. V was clipped by 5 bases and J by 5 bases, with 21 bases between them. The CDR3 reads CASSPTILGGPETQYF. The CDR3 bases are TGTGCCAGCAGCCCAACGATTCTCGGGGGACCGGAGACCCAGTACTTC.

This clonotype was seen more than once but under ten times. The chain joins TRBV5-6 to TRBJ1-6; D possibly corresponds to TRBD1 (5 bases). The CDR3 has 15 residues. CDR1 is SGHDT, CDR2 YYEEEE, per germline. The germline V and J ends were trimmed by 4 bases and 7 bases, with 15 bases remaining between them. CDR3 bases: TGTGCCAGCAGCATGCCGGGACTTCGGAATTCACCCCTCCACTTT. Protein product: CASSMPGLRNSPLHF.

There are a few counts of this clonotype. V is TRBV9 and J is TRBJ2-3; 12 bases map to TRBD1. The CDR3 is 17 amino acids. Germline V CDR1 and CDR2: SGDLS, YYNGEE. Trimming at V came to 4 bases and at J to 2 bases, leaving 8 bases not matched to a gene. CDR3: CASSPLGQGAITDTQYF. In nucleotides, the CDR3 is TGTGCCAGCAGCCCACTGGGACAGGGGGCGATCACAGATACGCAGTATTTT.

V usage is TRBV23-1 and J usage is TRBJ2-1; TRBD2 is a possible D gene (5 bases). TRBV23-1 is identified as an open reading frame with a role that is uncertain. Trimming shortened V by 1 base and J by 2 bases, and 12 bases separated the two germline ends. The CDR3 loop spans 16 amino acids. This CDR3 reads CASSQCCMRAYNEQFF. CDR3 nucleotide sequence: TGCGCCAGCAGTCAATGCTGTATGCGGGCCTACAATGAGCAGTTCTTC.

This clonotype was seen more than once but under ten times. The chain couples TRBV7-2 to TRBJ2-2, with D possibly being TRBD1 (5 bases). The CDR3 sequence is 14 residues long. V lost 5 bases and J 5 bases, leaving 12 bases between the germline ends. Germline V gene data show CDR1 as SGHTA and CDR2 as FQGNSA. For the CDR3, the DNA is TGTGCCAGCAGCACCTACAGGAAAACCGGGGAGCTGTTTTTT. It translates to CASSTYRKTGELFF. The full variable domain, in which reference TRBV7-2 and TRBJ2-2 provide the parts outside the CDR3, is GAGVSQSPSNKVTEKGKDVELRCDPISGHTALYWYRQSLGQGLEFLIYFQGNSAPDKSGLPSDRFSAERTGGSVSTLTIQRTQQEDSAVYLCASSTYRKTGELFFGEGSRLTVL.

This clonotype was seen more than once but under ten times. The chain has TRBV21-1 and TRBJ2-3; no check of the table's D call, TRBD2, against the DNA was made. TRBV21-1 is listed as a pseudogene. The CDR3 spans 16 residues. The CDR3 bases are TGTGCCAGCAGCAAAGCTGTAGCGGCTAGCACAGATACGCAGTATTTT. This sequence encodes CASSKAVAASTDTQYF.

There are a few counts of this clonotype. The V gene is TRBV3-1, the J gene TRBJ2-7; the match to TRBD2 covers 9 bases. CDR3 size: 15 residues. The V gene end was trimmed by 0 bases and the J gene end by 2 bases; junction bases not matched to a gene: 2. In germline, CDR1 is LGHDT, CDR2 YNNKEL (reference sequence). This chain's CDR3 is CASSQESGRPYEQYF. The CDR3 DNA is TGTGCCAGCAGCCAAGAAAGCGGGAGGCCCTACGAGCAGTACTTC.

This clonotype was counted between two and nine times. The genes are TRBV12-3 or TRBV12-4 and TRBJ1-1, with TRBD1 identical over 8 bases. With V trimmed by 3 bases and J by 4 bases, 4 bases remained unmatched. This CDR3 comprises 14 residues. The CDR3 sequence is CASSFRGQGTEAFF. CDR3 DNA: TGTGCCAGCAGTTTCAGGGGGCAGGGCACTGAAGCTTTCTTT.

There are many counts of this clonotype. V is TRBV30 and J is TRBJ2-6; a weak D match, TRBD2 (5 bases). The V gene's germline CDR1 is GTSNPN and CDR2 SVGIG (reference sequence). This CDR3 is 14 amino acids long. Trimming stripped 5 bases from V and 0 bases from J, with 8 bases between. The CDR3 DNA reads TGTGCCTGGGCGGGCATCTCTGGGGCCAACGTCCTGACTTTC. Translation gives CAWAGISGANVLTF. Using reference TRBV30 and TRBJ2-6 for the parts outside the CDR3, the full variable domain is SQTIHQWPATLVQPVGSPLSLECTVEGTSNPNLYWYRQAAGRGLQLLFYSVGIGQISSEVPQNLSASRPQDRQFILSSKKLLLSDSGFYLCAWAGISGANVLTFGAGSRLTVL.

This clonotype was seen ten or more times. The V and J genes are TRBV28 and TRBJ2-1; the match to TRBD2 covers 11 bases. Per the germline V gene, CDR1 is MDHEN and CDR2 is SYDVKM. The CDR3 contains 18 residues. Trimming removed 2 bases from V and 4 bases from J; junction bases left unmatched: 10. The CDR3 sequence: CASSLVSGRALKYNEQFF. In DNA, the CDR3 is TGTGCCAGCAGTTTAGTTAGCGGGAGGGCCCTCAAATACAATGAGCAGTTCTTC.

This clonotype came up many times. The CDR3 DNA sequence: TGTGCCAGCGGGCTTAGATCTAATTACTACGAGCAGTACTTC. Protein product: CASGLRSNYYEQYF. The chain uses TRBV6-5 and TRBJ2-7; D is ambiguous. Germline V lookup: CDR1 MNHEY, CDR2 SVGAGI. The CDR3 runs to 14 residues. V shed 8 bases and J shed 3 bases, with 17 bases lying between them.

The V call is TRBV11-1, the J call TRBJ2-7; TRBD1 matches at 10 bases. CDR1 is SGHAT and CDR2 is FQDESV in the germline V gene (reference sequence). V trimming: 5 bases; J trimming: 6 bases; junction bases outside the gene matches: 7. The CDR3 has 14 amino acids. The CDR3 coding sequence is TGTGCCAGCAGCCCAGACAGGGGGCGAGGCGAGCAGTACTTC. Translated: CASSPDRGRGEQYF.

This clonotype showed up just a few times. This sequence joins TRBV12-3 or TRBV12-4 and TRBJ1-3; D remains unclear. This CDR3 region has 11 residues. V shed 7 bases and J shed 4 bases, with 5 bases lying between them. The CDR3 nucleotides are TGTGCCAGCATTGGGGGAAACACCATATATTTT. This sequence encodes CASIGGNTIYF.

This clonotype was observed a few times. This rearrangement joins TRBV20-1 to TRBJ2-5; D is unclear. Germline values: CDR1 DFQATT, CDR2 SNEGSKA (reference sequence). This CDR3 has 11 residues. Between the trimmed V and J ends, which lost 3 bases and 5 bases, there was a span of 7 bases. Here the CDR3 DNA reads TGCAGTGCTAGGTCGCTGGAGACCCAGTACTTC. Translated: CSARSLETQYF.

The rearrangement joins TRBV6-2 or TRBV6-3 to TRBJ2-7; D might be TRBD2 (6 bases). Per germline, CDR1 MNHEY and CDR2 SVGEGT. V lost 7 bases, J lost 0 bases, and 19 bases lay in between. CDR3 length equals 16 residues. The CDR3 nucleotides read TGTGCCAGCACCCACGATGGGGGGATTCACTCCTACGAGCAGTACTTC. It encodes CASTHDGGIHSYEQYF.

This clonotype was detected only a few times. The rearrangement joins TRBV29-1 to TRBJ1-1; 8 bases map to TRBD1. The CDR3 runs 14 residues. CDR1 SQVTM and CDR2 ANQGSEA come from the germline V gene. V trimming: 5 bases; J trimming: 4 bases; junction bases outside the gene matches: 9. This chain's CDR3 is CSVSRGPRSTEAFF. The CDR3 DNA reads TGCAGCGTTAGCAGGGGGCCCAGGTCCACTGAAGCTTTCTTT.

CDR3 in amino acids: CASSLFRSSSYEQYF. CDR3 nucleotides: TGTGCCAGCAGCTTATTCCGAAGTAGCTCCTACGAGCAGTACTTC. This chain connects TRBV7-8 to TRBJ2-7; D remains unclear. The CDR3 covers 15 residues. Trimming stripped 2 bases from V and 0 bases from J, with 11 bases between. Germline CDR1 and CDR2: SGHVS and FQNEAQ.

In this sample, this clonotype turned up many times. The chain uses TRBV19 and TRBJ1-1, with a possible D match to TRBD1 (5 bases). Per the germline V gene, CDR1 is LNHDA and CDR2 is SQIVND (reference sequence). The V end was cut by 7 bases, the J end by 3 bases, with 12 bases between. The length of the CDR3 is 13 residues. The CDR3 sequence is CASTIGVYTEAFF. The CDR3 DNA reads as TGTGCCAGTACCATAGGGGTATACACTGAAGCTTTCTTT.

In its sample, this clonotype was seen a few times. The V gene is TRBV29-1, the J gene TRBJ2-2; perhaps TRBD1 as D (6 bases). Trimming left V 5 bases short and J 0 bases short, with 10 bases between. CDR3 length: 14 residues. Germline V gene sequence: CDR1 SQVTM, CDR2 ANQGSEA. In DNA, the CDR3 is TGCAGCGTTATCAGGGGCTCGAACACCGGGGAGCTGTTTTTT. It translates to CSVIRGSNTGELFF.